A single sample gave rise to the 5 T cell receptor beta chains below, sequenced in a study of blood T cell repertoires in COVID-19. Method: immunoSEQ multiplex PCR; TCRdb's copy keeps in-frame clones and lacks some. The sample has approximately 150,000 clones; roughly four fifths are singletons. The sequenced material came from PBMCs or T cells enriched from blood (not recorded which). These TCRs come from a woman between 50 and 59 years old with acute COVID-19.

The chain joins TRBV28 to TRBJ1-3; D is unclear. Deletions cut 1 base from V and 3 bases from J, with 10 bases between. The V gene's germline CDR1 is MDHEN and CDR2 SYDVKM. This CDR3 spans 15 amino acids. CDR3 in DNA: TGTGCCAGCAGTTTATTACGGGTGGGTGGAAACACCATATATTTT. Encoded protein: CASSLLRVGGNTIYF. The full variable domain, in which reference TRBV28 and TRBJ1-3 provide the parts outside the CDR3, is DVKVTQSSRYLVKRTGEKVFLECVQDMDHENMFWYRQDPGLGLRLIYFSYDVKMKEKGDIPEGYSVSREKKERFSLILESASTNQTSMYLCASSLLRVGGNTIYFGEGSWLTVV.

The J gene is TRBJ2-1, the V gene TRBV7-2; maybe TRBD1 (5 bases). V lost 5 bases and J 4 bases, leaving 15 bases between the germline ends. In germline, CDR1 is SGHTA, CDR2 FQGNSA. The CDR3 runs 15 residues. In nucleotides, the CDR3 is TGTGCCAGCAGCCCAGGGAATCGGAGATACAATGAGCAGTTCTTC. Translation gives CASSPGNRRYNEQFF.

Regarding this clone: The sample contains more than one DNA sequence encoding this CDR3. The rearrangement joins TRBV6-5 to TRBJ2-6; D remains ambiguous. Germline V gives CDR1 MNHEY, CDR2 SVGAGI. CDR3 length equals 13 residues. The V end lost 8 bases, the J end lost 4 bases, and 9 bases lay between the germline ends. The CDR3 spells CASRGSGANVLTF. In nucleotides, the CDR3 is TGTGCCAGCCGAGGTTCCGGGGCCAACGTCCTGACTTTC.

CDR3 bases: TGTGCCAGCAGCTTGTCAGGGGCATATGGCTACACCTTC. Translating it yields CASSLSGAYGYTF. The genes are TRBV5-4 and TRBJ1-2; maybe TRBD1 (6 bases). The CDR3 is made up of 13 amino acids. Looked up from germline, CDR1 is SGHNT and CDR2 is YYREEE (reference sequence). The ends were cut back, 1 base at V and 5 bases at J, with 9 bases in the middle.

This clone was counted a single time. The rearrangement joins TRBV29-1 to TRBJ2-7; D gene unclear. Germline CDR1 SQVTM, CDR2 ANQGSEA. V was cut by 4 bases and J by 5 bases, with 12 bases left in between. The CDR3 sequence is 12 residues long. As DNA, the CDR3 is TGCAGCGTTGTTGCCGGGTCGGACGAGCAGTACTTC. Protein product: CSVVAGSDEQYF.